This is a list of T cell receptor beta chains from one sample in a study of long-term antiretroviral therapy in people with HIV. Sequencing was performed with immunoSEQ multiplex PCR; in TCRdb, only in-frame clones are kept and a portion is missing. Here the sample spans 19,000 or so clones, approximately 84% being singletons. The source material was unsorted PBMCs, sampled 0.9 years after starting antiretroviral therapy. The receptor source for this set is a man between 18 and 35 years old with HIV. Both conserved end residues are part of each CDR3. The D gene is left open where the match is weak.

TRBJ2-5 | TRBV6-1 | TRBD2 | CASSDTTSGGATFQETQYF
TRBJ1-2 | TRBV6-4 | TRBD1 | CASSEFSDLDRDGYTF
TRBJ1-1 | TRBV29-1 | . | CSVERDTEAFF
TRBJ1-2 | TRBV23-1 | . | CASNYDVAPNYGYTF
TRBJ1-1 | TRBV5-1 | . | CASSLDGDGDYTEAFF
TRBJ2-3 | TRBV5-6 | TRBD2 | CASSGTSGVTDTQYF
TRBJ1-2 | TRBV28 | . | CASSPRGQLNNYGYTF
TRBJ1-4 | TRBV5-4 | . | CASSRLPGEKLFF
TRBJ1-4 | TRBV4-1 | . | CASSQDGGTNEKLFF
TRBJ2-5 | TRBV5-1 | TRBD1 | CASSPGTVFSGTQYF
TRBJ1-5 | TRBV30 | . | CAWSSPGRNQPQHF
TRBJ2-3 | TRBV6-6 | . | CASSFGDSFYTDTQYF
TRBJ1-1 | TRBV5-1 | TRBD1 | CASSVQGAGTTEAFF
TRBJ2-5 | TRBV7-9 | TRBD1 | CASSAGTVETQYF
TRBJ1-4 | TRBV7-2 | TRBD1 | CASRPQGASNEKLFF
TRBJ2-7 | TRBV5-1 | . | CASSMGDSYEQYF
TRBJ2-5 | TRBV27 | TRBD2 | CASSLWEGFETQYF
TRBJ2-7 | TRBV18 | . | CASSPARGYEQYF
TRBJ2-5 | TRBV13 | TRBD2 | CASSKRTSGVVVETQYF
TRBJ1-2 | TRBV6-6 | . | CASGQNYGYTF
TRBJ1-1 | TRBV5-1 | . | CASSQDVTQTPEAFF
TRBJ2-7 | TRBV7-9 | TRBD2 | CASSLFGTSGGPSYEQYF
TRBJ1-5 | TRBV7-8 | . | CASSLGGAWSRNQPQHF
TRBJ2-3 | TRBV19 | TRBD1 | CASSLMTGSSTDTQYF
TRBJ2-1 | TRBV6-6 | TRBD2 | CASRGTSGDLEQFF
TRBJ2-2 | TRBV11-2 | TRBD2 | CASSLILAGGQGGELFF
TRBJ1-4 | TRBV5-1 | . | CASKDQNEKLFF
TRBJ1-2 | TRBV7-2 | . | CASSLGGTTNYGYTF
TRBJ2-1 | TRBV5-1 | . | CASSLIRDEQFF
TRBJ2-5 | TRBV11-1 | TRBD2 | CASSLLAGKETQYF
TRBJ1-5 | TRBV28 | . | CASSFVGNQPQHF
TRBJ1-3 | TRBV18 | TRBD1 | CASSPFGQGTAGNTIYF
TRBJ1-5 | TRBV4-1 | . | CASSQEPGISNQPQHF
TRBJ1-2 | TRBV6-6 | . | CASNTGTNYGYTF
TRBJ1-1 | TRBV19 | . | CASSRIRDALEETEAFF
TRBJ2-1 | TRBV7-6 | TRBD2 | CASSLSSGAYNEQFF